This T cell receptor (beta chain) originates from a study of technical replicates of blood from several donors. Data came from immunoSEQ multiplex PCR; TCRdb stores just in-frame clones and leaves some out. The sample has about 73,000 clones; just over 90% are singletons. The clonotype originates from a human donor in good health. Sequenced sample: T cells isolated from PBMCs.

The CDR3 DNA reads TGTGCCAGCAGCGTATGGGGGGGGTCCGGTAGCGAATTCTCTGGGGCCAACGTCCTGACTTTC. Its translation: CASSVWGGSGSEFSGANVLTF. J is TRBJ2-6 and V is TRBV9; the match to TRBD2 covers 7 bases. Germline CDR1 reads SGDLS; CDR2 reads YYNGEE. The CDR3 is made up of 21 amino acids. After removal of 1 base from V and 0 bases from J, the junction contained 16 bases not matched to a gene.